A single sample gave rise to the 15 T cell receptor beta chains below, sequenced in a study of regulatory T cells in long-lasting Graves disease. Indicated time point: newly diagnosed GD, antithyroid drugs for less than 3 months. Scientists built the TCR library using RNA that was extracted from PBMCs. With iRepertoire HTBI primers and Arm-PCR of CDR3 regions, TCR beta libraries were built. Each CDR3 protein is one row after TCRdb ran MiXCR on the multiplex PCR reads. The repertoire holds about 400,000 distinct CDR3 sequences, with around a sixth as singletons. The input for sequencing was peripheral blood mononuclear cells (PBMCs), taken at new diagnosis, from a patient treated with antithyroid drugs. Source of these receptors: a female donor with Graves disease.

This sequence joins TRBV11-2 and TRBJ2-7; tentatively, D is TRBD2 (6 bases). Per germline, CDR1 SGHAT and CDR2 FQNNGV. This CDR3 is built from 14 residues. V was clipped by 5 bases and J by 1 base, with 12 bases between them. The CDR3: CASSRGGDSYEQYF. Here the CDR3 DNA reads TGTGCCAGCAGCAGGGGCGGGGATTCCTACGAGCAGTACTTC.

This clonotype was observed a handful of times. A junction boundary mismatches the germline segment, possibly from a read error. The genes are TRBV12-5 and TRBJ1-5; perhaps TRBD1 as D (5 bases). The CDR3 covers 15 residues. Looked up from germline, CDR1 is LGHNT and CDR2 is FRNRAP. In DNA, the CDR3 is TGTGCTAGTGGTTCGACCCCCGGGGCCAATCAGCCCCAACATTTT. This gives the protein CASGSTPGANQPQHF. Complete variable domain (other parts from reference TRBV12-5 and TRBJ1-5): DARVTQTPRHKVTEMGQEVTMRCQPILGHNTVFWYRQTMMQGLELLAYFRNRAPLDDSGMPKDRFSAEMPDATLATLKIQPSEPRDSAVYFCASGSTPGANQPQHFGDGTRLSIL.

This clonotype was detected only a few times. The chain employs TRBV20-1 and TRBJ2-2, with D uncertain. This CDR3 spans 12 amino acids. Germline V gives CDR1 DFQATT, CDR2 SNEGSKA (reference sequence). V was pared by 2 bases and J by 7 bases, with 8 bases between. The CDR3 sequence is CSARRVHGELFF. CDR3 in DNA: TGCAGTGCTAGAAGGGTGCACGGGGAGCTGTTTTTT.

The table lists this clonotype with a few counts. This chain joins TRBV6-2 or TRBV6-3 and TRBJ2-1, with 8 bases aligning to TRBD2. Germline CDR1 is MNHEY and CDR2 is SVGEGT. The V segment lost 5 bases and the J segment 3 bases; nucleotides outside the gene matches: 9. The CDR3 has 16 amino acids. The chain's CDR3 is CASSASGGADYNEQFF. The CDR3 DNA reads TGTGCCAGCAGTGCGAGCGGGGGCGCCGACTACAATGAGCAGTTCTTC.

The chain recombines TRBV7-2 with TRBJ2-7; D remains unclear. CDR1 is SGHTA, CDR2 FQGNSA, per germline. The V and J ends lost 2 bases and 2 bases respectively, with 13 bases between them. The CDR3 loop spans 15 amino acids. The CDR3, as DNA: TGTGCCAGCAGCTTAAGGCCAAGTGAAGCCTACGAGCAGTACTTC. This sequence encodes CASSLRPSEAYEQYF.

In its sample, this clonotype was seen a few times. The chain has TRBV7-2 and TRBJ2-3, with D uncertain. This CDR3 comprises 12 residues. Germline V lookup: CDR1 SGHTA, CDR2 FQGNSA. V lost 6 bases and J 6 bases, leaving 10 bases between the germline ends. The CDR3 loop is CASRPSRDTQYF. The CDR3 DNA reads as TGTGCCAGCAGACCCAGCCGGGATACGCAGTATTTT.

The table lists this clonotype with a few counts. This chain connects TRBV18 to TRBJ1-2; tentative D call: TRBD1 (5 bases). The germline V gene encodes CDR1 KGHSH and CDR2 LQKENI. V was pared by 2 bases and J by 3 bases, with 13 bases between. This CDR3 region has 15 residues. CDR3 nucleotides: TGTGCCAGCTCACCAAGGCAGGGTGAGGACTATGGCTACACCTTC. This codes for CASSPRQGEDYGYTF.

This clonotype appeared many times. The chain links TRBV5-1 to TRBJ1-1; tentatively, D is TRBD1 (5 bases). V was cut by 4 bases and J by 1 base, with 11 bases left in between. The CDR3 has 14 residues. Germline V gene lookup returns CDR1 SGHRS and CDR2 YFSETQ. The CDR3 reads CASSTHGANTEAFF. CDR3 nucleotide sequence: TGCGCCAGCAGCACGCACGGGGCGAACACTGAAGCTTTCTTT.

Comment on this clonotype: This is likely a read error, given that the CDR3 carries no conserved phenylalanine or tryptophan at its end. V and J are TRBV7-9 and TRBJ2-7; TRBD1 matches 7 bases. Germline CDR1 SEHNR, CDR2 FQNEAQ (reference sequence). The CDR3 spans 12 residues. J gave up 6 bases and V 5 bases, and 4 bases lay outside the gene matches. This CDR3 reads CASSLQGPEQYL. The CDR3 DNA is TGTGCCAGCAGCCTACAGGGGCCCGAGCAGTACCTC.

The chain employs TRBV30 and TRBJ2-7; the D is unclear. The CDR3 spans 13 residues. Germline V gives CDR1 GTSNPN, CDR2 SVGIG (reference sequence). The V and J ends lost 5 bases and 5 bases respectively, with 16 bases between them. The CDR3 loop is CAWARGSVNEQYF. The CDR3 coding sequence is TGTGCCTGGGCCCGAGGCAGTGTGAACGAGCAGTACTTC.

This clonotype has a handful of counts. For the CDR3, the DNA is TGCAGCGTCAGGAAGGGAGACACTGAAGCTTTCTTT. It is translated as CSVRKGDTEAFF. The V and J genes are TRBV29-1 and TRBJ1-1, with D unresolved. V lost 6 bases and J lost 3, with 11 bases in between. CDR1 and CDR2 (germline): SQVTM, ANQGSEA. CDR3 length: 12 residues.

This chain connects TRBV28 to TRBJ2-1; 7 nucleotides align to TRBD1. The J call may be faulty, since TRBJ2-5 better matches the DNA end. CDR1 is MDHEN, CDR2 SYDVKM, per germline. This CDR3 comprises 13 residues. CDR3: CAISTGLGETQYF. The CDR3 bases are TGTGCCATCTCGACAGGGTTAGGAGAGACCCAGTACTTC.

The chain employs TRBV29-1 and TRBJ2-3, with 9 bases matching TRBD2. The J segment lost 2 bases and the V segment lost 4 bases, leaving 7 bases of the junction unmatched. The CDR3 runs 15 residues. Germline V lookup: CDR1 SQVTM, CDR2 ANQGSEA. The CDR3 nucleotides read TGCAGCGTTGGGGTAGCGGGGGATATCACAGATACGCAGTATTTT. Translation gives CSVGVAGDITDTQYF.

The chain recombines TRBV6-1 with TRBJ1-6, with 7 bases matching TRBD1. J gave up 7 bases and V 6 bases, and 6 bases lay outside the gene matches. CDR1 is MNHNS and CDR2 is SASEGT in the germline V gene. The CDR3 consists of 14 residues. CDR3 coding DNA: TGTGCCAGCAGAACACCGGGACAGAATTCACCCCTCCACTTT. Translation gives CASRTPGQNSPLHF.

This clonotype was observed many times. The chain combines TRBV18 with TRBJ2-5; D call uncertain. The CDR3 runs 14 residues. With 0 bases removed from V and 1 base from J, the gap between germline ends came to 6 bases. Per germline, CDR1 KGHSH and CDR2 LQKENI. The CDR3 spells CASSPPNTQETQYF. CDR3 nucleotide sequence: TGTGCCAGCTCACCACCGAACACCCAAGAGACCCAGTACTTC. The complete variable domain, with remaining parts taken from reference TRBV18 and TRBJ2-5, reads NAGVMQNPRHLVRRRGQEARLRCSPMKGHSHVYWYRQLPEEGLKFMVYLQKENIIDESGMPKERFSAEFPKEGPSILRIQQVVRGDSAAYFCASSPPNTQETQYFGPGTRLLVL.